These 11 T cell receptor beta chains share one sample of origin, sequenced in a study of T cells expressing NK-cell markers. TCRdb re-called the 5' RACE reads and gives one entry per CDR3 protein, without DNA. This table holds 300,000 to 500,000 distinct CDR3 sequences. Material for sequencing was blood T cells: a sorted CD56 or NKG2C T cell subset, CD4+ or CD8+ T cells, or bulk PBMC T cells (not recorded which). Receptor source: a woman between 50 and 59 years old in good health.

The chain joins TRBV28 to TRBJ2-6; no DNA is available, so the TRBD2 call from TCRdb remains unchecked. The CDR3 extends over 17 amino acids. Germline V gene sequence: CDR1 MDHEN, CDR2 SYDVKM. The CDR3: CASSLSGSTRGANVLTF.

The CDR3 loop is CASSLGSPQGYNEQFF. This sequence joins TRBV5-1 and TRBJ2-1; without DNA, the TCRdb call of TRBD1 cannot be checked. This CDR3 contains 16 residues. From germline, CDR1 is SGHRS and CDR2 YFSETQ.

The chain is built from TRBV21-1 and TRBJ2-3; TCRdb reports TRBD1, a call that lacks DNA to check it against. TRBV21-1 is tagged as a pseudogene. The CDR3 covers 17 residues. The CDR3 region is CASSKGASGQSTDTQYF.

The CDR3 sequence is CASSVWLAGAGEQYF. The chain joins TRBV2 to TRBJ2-7; the D call of TRBD2 rests on TCRdb alone, since no DNA is present to check it. Germline V lookup: CDR1 SNHLY, CDR2 FYNNEI. The CDR3 runs to 15 residues.

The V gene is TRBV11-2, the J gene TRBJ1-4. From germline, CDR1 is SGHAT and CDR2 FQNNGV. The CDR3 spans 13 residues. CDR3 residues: CASSPGREGKLFF.

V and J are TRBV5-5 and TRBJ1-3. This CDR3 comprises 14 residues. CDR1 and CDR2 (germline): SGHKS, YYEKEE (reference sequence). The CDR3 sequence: CASSPAAGMNTIYF.

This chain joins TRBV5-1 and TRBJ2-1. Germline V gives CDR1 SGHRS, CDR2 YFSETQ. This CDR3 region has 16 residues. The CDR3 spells CASSLVLRGTRYEQFF.

This chain's CDR3 is CASSEATNEKLFF. The V gene is TRBV14, the J gene TRBJ1-4. The CDR3 has 13 amino acids. Germline-derived CDR1 and CDR2 are SGHDN and FVKESK.

The CDR3 region is CASSEPGSGSHEQFF. This chain uses TRBV25-1 with TRBJ2-1; TCRdb calls TRBD1, which cannot be checked without DNA. This CDR3 has 15 residues. Germline CDR1 MGHDK, CDR2 SYGVNS.

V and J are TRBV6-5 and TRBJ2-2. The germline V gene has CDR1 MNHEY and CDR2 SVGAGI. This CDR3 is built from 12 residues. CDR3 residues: CASGRNTGELFF.

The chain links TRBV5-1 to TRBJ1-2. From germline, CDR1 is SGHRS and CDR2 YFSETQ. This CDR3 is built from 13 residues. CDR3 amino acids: CASSSSLPQGYTF.